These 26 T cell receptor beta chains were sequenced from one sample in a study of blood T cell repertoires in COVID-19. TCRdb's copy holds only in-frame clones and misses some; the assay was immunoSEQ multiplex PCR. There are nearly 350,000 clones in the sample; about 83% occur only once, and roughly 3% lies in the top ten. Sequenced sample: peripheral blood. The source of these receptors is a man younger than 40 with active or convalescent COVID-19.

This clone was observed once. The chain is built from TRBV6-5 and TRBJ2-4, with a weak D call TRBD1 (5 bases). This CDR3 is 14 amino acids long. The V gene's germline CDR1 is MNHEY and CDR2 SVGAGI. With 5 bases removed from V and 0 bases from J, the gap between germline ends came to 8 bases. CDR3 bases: TGTGCCAGCAGTCAGGGCCTAGCCAAAAACATTCAGTACTTC. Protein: CASSQGLAKNIQYF.

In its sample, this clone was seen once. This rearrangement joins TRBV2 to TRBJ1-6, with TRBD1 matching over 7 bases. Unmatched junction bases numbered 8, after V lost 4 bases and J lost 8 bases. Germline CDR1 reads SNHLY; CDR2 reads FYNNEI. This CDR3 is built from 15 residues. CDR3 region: CASSAQGYGDSPLHF. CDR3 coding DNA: TGTGCCAGCAGTGCACAGGGGTACGGGGATTCACCCCTCCACTTT.

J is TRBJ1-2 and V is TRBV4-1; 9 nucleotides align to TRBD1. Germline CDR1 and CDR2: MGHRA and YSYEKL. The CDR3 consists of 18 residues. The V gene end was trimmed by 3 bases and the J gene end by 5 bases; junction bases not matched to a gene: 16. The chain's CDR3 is CASSQAQTGGHRAYGYTF. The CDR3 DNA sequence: TGCGCCAGCAGCCAGGCCCAAACAGGGGGCCACCGCGCTTATGGCTACACCTTC.

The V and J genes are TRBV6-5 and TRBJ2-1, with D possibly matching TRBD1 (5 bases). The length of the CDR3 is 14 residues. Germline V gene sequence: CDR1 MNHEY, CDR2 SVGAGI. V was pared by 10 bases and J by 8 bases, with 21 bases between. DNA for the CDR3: TGTGCCACGCAAATAGGGGATCGAGAGGATGAGCAGTTCTTC. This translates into CATQIGDREDEQFF.

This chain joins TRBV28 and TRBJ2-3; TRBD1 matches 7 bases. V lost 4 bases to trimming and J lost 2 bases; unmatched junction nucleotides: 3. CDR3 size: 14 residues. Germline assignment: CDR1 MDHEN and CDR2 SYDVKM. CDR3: CASSSDRPTDTQYF. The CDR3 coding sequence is TGTGCCAGCAGTTCGGACAGGCCCACAGATACGCAGTATTTT. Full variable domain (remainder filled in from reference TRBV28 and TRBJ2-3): DVKVTQSSRYLVKRTGEKVFLECVQDMDHENMFWYRQDPGLGLRLIYFSYDVKMKEKGDIPEGYSVSREKKERFSLILESASTNQTSMYLCASSSDRPTDTQYFGPGTRLTVL.

The CDR3 DNA reads as TGTGCCAGCAGCCAATCTTTAGCTAACTATGGCTACACCTTC. Translation gives CASSQSLANYGYTF. The V call is TRBV14, the J call TRBJ1-2; no clear D. Germline V gene data show CDR1 as SGHDN and CDR2 as FVKESK. The CDR3 is made up of 14 amino acids. Trimming took 2 bases from V and 0 from J, leaving 7 bases between them.

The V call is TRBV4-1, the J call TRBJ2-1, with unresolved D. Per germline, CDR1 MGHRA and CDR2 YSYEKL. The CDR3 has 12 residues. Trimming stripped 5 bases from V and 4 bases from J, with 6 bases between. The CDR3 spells CASSTYYNEQFF. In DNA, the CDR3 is TGCGCCAGCAGCACTTATTACAATGAGCAGTTCTTC.

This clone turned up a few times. The CDR3, as DNA: TGTGCCAGCAGCCAAGATCCGGGGGGGGAGGATACGCAGTATTTT. This translates into CASSQDPGGEDTQYF. The chain combines TRBV3-1 (or the pseudogene TRBV3-2) with TRBJ2-3; TRBD2 matches 8 bases. V trimming: 0 bases; J trimming: 6 bases; junction bases outside the gene matches: 5. There are 15 residues in the CDR3. Per germline, CDR1 LGHDT and CDR2 YNNKEL (reference sequence).

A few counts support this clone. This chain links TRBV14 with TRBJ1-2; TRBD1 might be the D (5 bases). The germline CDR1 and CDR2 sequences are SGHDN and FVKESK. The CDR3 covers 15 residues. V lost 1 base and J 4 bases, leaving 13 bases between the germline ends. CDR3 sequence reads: CASSQVAGSGYGYTF. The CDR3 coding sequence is TGTGCCAGCAGCCAAGTAGCAGGGTCGGGCTATGGCTACACCTTC.

The CDR3 spells CASSSSRGSYEQYF. CDR3 bases: TGTGCCAGCAGCTCGTCCCGGGGCTCCTACGAGCAGTACTTC. The rearrangement links TRBV7-2 to TRBJ2-7; the D gene is possibly TRBD2 (5 bases). The CDR3 spans 14 residues. V was clipped by 4 bases and J by 0 bases, with 10 bases between them. The germline V gene has CDR1 SGHTA and CDR2 FQGNSA. Full variable domain (remainder filled in from reference TRBV7-2 and TRBJ2-7): GAGVSQSPSNKVTEKGKDVELRCDPISGHTALYWYRQSLGQGLEFLIYFQGNSAPDKSGLPSDRFSAERTGGSVSTLTIQRTQQEDSAVYLCASSSSRGSYEQYFGPGTRLTVT.

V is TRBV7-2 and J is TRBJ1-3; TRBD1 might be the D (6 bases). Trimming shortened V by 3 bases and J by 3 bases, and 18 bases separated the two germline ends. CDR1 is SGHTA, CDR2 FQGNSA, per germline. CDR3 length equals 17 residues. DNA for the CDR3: TGTGCCAGCAGCTTCCGGCCGACAGGACCCCTTGGAAACACCATATATTTT. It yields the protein CASSFRPTGPLGNTIYF.

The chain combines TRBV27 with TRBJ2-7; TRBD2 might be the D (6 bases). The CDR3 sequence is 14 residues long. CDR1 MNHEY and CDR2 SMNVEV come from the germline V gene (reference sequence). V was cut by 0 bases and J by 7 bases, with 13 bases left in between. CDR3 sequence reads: CASSLSPLGGEQYF. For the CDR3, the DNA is TGTGCCAGCAGTTTATCACCCCTCGGGGGAGAGCAGTACTTC.

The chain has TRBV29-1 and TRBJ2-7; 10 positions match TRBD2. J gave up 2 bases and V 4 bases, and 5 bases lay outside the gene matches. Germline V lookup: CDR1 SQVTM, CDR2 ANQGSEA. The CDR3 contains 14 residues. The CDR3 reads CSVGIGLAAYEQYF. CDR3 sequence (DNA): TGCAGCGTTGGAATTGGACTAGCGGCCTACGAGCAGTACTTC.

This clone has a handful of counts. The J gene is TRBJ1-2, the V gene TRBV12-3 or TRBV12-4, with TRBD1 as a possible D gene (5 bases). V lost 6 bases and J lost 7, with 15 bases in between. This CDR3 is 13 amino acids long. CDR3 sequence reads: CASRASAGFGYTF. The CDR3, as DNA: TGTGCCAGCAGGGCCTCAGCAGGGTTTGGCTACACCTTC.

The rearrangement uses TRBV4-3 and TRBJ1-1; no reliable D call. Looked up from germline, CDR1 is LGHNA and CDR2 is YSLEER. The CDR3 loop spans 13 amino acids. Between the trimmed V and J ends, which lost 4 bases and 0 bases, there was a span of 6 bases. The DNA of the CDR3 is TGCGCCAGCAGCCCCCAAATGAACACTGAAGCTTTCTTT. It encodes CASSPQMNTEAFF.

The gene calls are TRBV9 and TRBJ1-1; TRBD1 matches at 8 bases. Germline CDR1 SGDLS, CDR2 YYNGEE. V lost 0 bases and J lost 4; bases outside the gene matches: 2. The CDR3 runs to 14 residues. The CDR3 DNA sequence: TGTGCCAGCAGCGTAGCTACAGGGGGCACTGAAGCTTTCTTT. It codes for CASSVATGGTEAFF.

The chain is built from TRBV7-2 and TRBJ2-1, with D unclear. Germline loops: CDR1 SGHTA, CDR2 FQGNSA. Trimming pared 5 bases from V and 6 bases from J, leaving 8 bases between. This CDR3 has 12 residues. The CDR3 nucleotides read TGTGCCAGCAGCCTCGTTAGCAATGAGCAGTTCTTC. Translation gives CASSLVSNEQFF.

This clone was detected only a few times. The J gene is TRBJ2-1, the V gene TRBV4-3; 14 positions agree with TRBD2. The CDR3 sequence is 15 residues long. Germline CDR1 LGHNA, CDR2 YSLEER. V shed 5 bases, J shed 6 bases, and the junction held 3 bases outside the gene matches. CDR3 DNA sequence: TGCGCCAGCAGCGAGGGACTAGCGGGGGCCAATGAGCAGTTCTTC. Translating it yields CASSEGLAGANEQFF.

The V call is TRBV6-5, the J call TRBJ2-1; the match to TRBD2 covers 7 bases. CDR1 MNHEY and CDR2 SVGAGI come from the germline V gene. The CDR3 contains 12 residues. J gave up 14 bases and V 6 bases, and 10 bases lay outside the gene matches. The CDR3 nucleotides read TGTGCCAGCAGAGCCGGACTAGAGAGGGAGTTCTTC. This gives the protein CASRAGLEREFF.

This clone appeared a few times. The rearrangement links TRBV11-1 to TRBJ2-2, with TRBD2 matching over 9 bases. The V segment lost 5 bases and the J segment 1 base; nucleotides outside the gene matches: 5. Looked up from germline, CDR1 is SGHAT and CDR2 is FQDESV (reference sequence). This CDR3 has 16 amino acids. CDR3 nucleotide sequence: TGTGCCAGCAGCCATCCGACTAGCGGGAACACCGGGGAGCTGTTTTTT. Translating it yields CASSHPTSGNTGELFF.

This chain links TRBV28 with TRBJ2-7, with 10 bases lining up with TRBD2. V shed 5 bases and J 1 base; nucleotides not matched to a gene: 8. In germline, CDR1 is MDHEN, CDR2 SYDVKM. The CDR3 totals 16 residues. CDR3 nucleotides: TGTGCCAGCAGTCCGCCGGGACTAGCGCCATCCTACGAGCAGTACTTC. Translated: CASSPPGLAPSYEQYF.

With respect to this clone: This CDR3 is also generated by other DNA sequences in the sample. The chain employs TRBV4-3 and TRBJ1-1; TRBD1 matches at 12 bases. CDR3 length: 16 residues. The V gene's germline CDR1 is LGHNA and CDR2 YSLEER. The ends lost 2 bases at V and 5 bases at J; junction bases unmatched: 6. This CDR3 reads CASSQLGTGGRTEAFF. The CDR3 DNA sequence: TGCGCCAGCAGCCAATTAGGGACAGGGGGCAGGACTGAAGCTTTCTTT.

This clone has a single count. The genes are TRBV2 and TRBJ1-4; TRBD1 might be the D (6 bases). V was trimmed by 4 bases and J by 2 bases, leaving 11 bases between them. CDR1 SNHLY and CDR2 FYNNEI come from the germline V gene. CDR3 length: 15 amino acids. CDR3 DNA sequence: TGTGCCAGCAGTGCGGGGCAGGGGACTAATGAAAAACTGTTTTTT. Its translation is CASSAGQGTNEKLFF. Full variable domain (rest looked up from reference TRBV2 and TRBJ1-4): EPEVTQTPSHQVTQMGQEVILRCVPISNHLYFYWYRQILGQKVEFLVSFYNNEISEKSEIFDDQFSVERPDGSNFTLKIRSTKLEDSAMYFCASSAGQGTNEKLFFGSGTQLSVL.

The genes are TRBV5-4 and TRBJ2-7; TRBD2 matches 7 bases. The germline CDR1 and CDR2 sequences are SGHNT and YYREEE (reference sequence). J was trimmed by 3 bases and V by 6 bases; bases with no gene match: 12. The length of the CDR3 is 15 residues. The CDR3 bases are TGTGCCAGCACCCAAGGTGGGGGAGGGGTCTACGAGCAGTACTTC. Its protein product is CASTQGGGGVYEQYF.

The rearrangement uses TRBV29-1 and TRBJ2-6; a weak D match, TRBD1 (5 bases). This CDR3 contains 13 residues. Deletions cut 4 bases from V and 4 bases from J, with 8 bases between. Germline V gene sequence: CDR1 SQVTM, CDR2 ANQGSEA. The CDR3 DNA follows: TGCAGCGTTGCAGGGCCAGGGGCCAACGTCCTGACTTTC. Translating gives CSVAGPGANVLTF.

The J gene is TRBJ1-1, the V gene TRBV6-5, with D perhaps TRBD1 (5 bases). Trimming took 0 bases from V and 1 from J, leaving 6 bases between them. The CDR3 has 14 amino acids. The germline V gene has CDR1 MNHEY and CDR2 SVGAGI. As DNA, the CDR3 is TGTGCCAGCAGTTACTCGGGGGGGAACACTGAAGCTTTCTTT. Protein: CASSYSGGNTEAFF.